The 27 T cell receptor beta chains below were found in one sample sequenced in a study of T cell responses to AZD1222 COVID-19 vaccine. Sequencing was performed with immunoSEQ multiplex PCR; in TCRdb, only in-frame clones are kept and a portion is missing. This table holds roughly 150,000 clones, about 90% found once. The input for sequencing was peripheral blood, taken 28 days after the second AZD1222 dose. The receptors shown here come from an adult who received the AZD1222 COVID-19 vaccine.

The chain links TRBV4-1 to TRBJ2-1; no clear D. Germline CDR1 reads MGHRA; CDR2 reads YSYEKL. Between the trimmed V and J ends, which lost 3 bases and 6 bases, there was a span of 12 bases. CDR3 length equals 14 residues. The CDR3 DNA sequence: TGCGCCAGCAGCCAGTTCGACTCCCCCAATGAGCAGTTCTTC. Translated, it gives CASSQFDSPNEQFF.

DNA of the CDR3: TGTGCCAGTGCCCGGGGGGAGGAAAATTCACCCCTCCACTTT. It yields the protein CASARGEENSPLHF. This chain connects TRBV19 to TRBJ1-6; the D gene is possibly TRBD1 (5 bases). CDR3 length: 14 amino acids. In germline, CDR1 is LNHDA, CDR2 SQIVND (reference sequence). The germline V and J ends were trimmed by 8 bases and 7 bases, with 15 bases remaining between them.

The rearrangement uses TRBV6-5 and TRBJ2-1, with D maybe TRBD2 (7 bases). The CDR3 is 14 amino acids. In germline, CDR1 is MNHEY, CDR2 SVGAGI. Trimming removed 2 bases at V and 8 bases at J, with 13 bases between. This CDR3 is CASSYGGARYEQFF. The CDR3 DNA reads TGTGCCAGCAGTTACGGGGGGGCGCGGTATGAGCAGTTCTTC.

DNA of the CDR3: TGTGCCAGCAGTGAAAATGGGCTATCTGAAGAGACCCAGTACTTC. This codes for CASSENGLSEETQYF. This rearrangement joins TRBV6-1 to TRBJ2-5; D is unresolved. Germline assignment: CDR1 MNHNS and CDR2 SASEGT. Trimming pared 2 bases from V and 3 bases from J, leaving 13 bases between. The CDR3 covers 15 residues.

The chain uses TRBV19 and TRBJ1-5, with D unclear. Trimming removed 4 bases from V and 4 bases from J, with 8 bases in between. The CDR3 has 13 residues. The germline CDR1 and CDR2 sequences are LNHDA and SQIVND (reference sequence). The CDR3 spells CASSSWSNQPQHF. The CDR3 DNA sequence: TGTGCCAGTAGTAGCTGGAGTAATCAGCCCCAGCATTTT.

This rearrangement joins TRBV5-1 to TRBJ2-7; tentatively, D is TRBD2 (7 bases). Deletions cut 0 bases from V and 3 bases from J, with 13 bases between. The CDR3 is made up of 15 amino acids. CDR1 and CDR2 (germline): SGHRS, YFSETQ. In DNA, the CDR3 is TGCGCCAGCAGCTTGGTCGGGGGGCGGCGCTACGAGCAGTACTTC. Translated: CASSLVGGRRYEQYF.

The chain's CDR3 is CASSQGQGAEAFF. The DNA of the CDR3 is TGTGCCAGCTCACAGGGACAGGGCGCTGAAGCTTTCTTT. The chain joins TRBV18 to TRBJ1-1; 9 positions agree with TRBD1. In germline, CDR1 is KGHSH, CDR2 LQKENI. V dropped 4 bases and J dropped 6; count of bases not matched to a gene: 3. This CDR3 contains 13 residues.

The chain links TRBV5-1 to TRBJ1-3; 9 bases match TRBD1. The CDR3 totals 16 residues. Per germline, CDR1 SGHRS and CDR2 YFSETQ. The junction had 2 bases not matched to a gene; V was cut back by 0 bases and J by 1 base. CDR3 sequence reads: CASSLGQGGSGNTIYF. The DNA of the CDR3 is TGCGCCAGCAGCTTGGGACAGGGGGGTTCTGGAAACACCATATATTTT.

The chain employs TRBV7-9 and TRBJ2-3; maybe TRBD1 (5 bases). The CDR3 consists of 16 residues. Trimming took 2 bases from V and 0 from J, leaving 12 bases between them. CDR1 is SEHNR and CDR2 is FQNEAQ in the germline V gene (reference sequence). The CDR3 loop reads CASSLTLGRSTDTQYF. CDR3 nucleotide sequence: TGTGCCAGCAGCTTAACCCTGGGGCGAAGCACAGATACGCAGTATTTT.

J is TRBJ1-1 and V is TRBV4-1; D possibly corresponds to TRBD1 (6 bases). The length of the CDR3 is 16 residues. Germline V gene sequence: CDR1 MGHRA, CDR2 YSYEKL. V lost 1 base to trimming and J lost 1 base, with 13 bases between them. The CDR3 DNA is TGCGCCAGCAGCCAAGGGTTTAGGGGGAAGAACACTGAAGCTTTCTTT. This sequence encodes CASSQGFRGKNTEAFF.

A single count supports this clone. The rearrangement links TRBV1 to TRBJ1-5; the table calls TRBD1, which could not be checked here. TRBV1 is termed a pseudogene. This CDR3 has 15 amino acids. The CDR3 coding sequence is TGCACCAGCAGCCCGACAGGGGATAGCAATCAGCCCCAGCATTTT. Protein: CTSSPTGDSNQPQHF.

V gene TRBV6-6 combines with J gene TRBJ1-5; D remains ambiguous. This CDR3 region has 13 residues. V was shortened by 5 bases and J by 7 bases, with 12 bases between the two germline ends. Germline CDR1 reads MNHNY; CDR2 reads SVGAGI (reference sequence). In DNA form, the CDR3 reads TGTGCCAGCAGTACCCCCGGTATCCAGCCCCAGCATTTT. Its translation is CASSTPGIQPQHF.

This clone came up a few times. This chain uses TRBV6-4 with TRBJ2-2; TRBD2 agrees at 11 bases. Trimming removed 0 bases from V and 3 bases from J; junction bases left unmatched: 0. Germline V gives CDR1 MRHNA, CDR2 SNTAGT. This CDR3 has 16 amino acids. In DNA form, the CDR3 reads TGTGCCAGCAGTGACTCACTAGCGGGGGACACCGGGGAGCTGTTTTTT. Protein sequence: CASSDSLAGDTGELFF.

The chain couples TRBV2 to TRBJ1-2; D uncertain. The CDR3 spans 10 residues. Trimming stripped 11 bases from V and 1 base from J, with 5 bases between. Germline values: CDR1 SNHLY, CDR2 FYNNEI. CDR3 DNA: TGTGCCGGAAATAACTATGGCTACACCTTC. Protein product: CAGNNYGYTF.

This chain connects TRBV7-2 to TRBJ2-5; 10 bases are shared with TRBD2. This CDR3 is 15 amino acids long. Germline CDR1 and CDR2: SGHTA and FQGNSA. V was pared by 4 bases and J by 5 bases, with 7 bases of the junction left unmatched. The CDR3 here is CASSSQRGGLETQYF. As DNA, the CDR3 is TGTGCCAGCAGCTCCCAGCGGGGGGGCCTTGAGACCCAGTACTTC.

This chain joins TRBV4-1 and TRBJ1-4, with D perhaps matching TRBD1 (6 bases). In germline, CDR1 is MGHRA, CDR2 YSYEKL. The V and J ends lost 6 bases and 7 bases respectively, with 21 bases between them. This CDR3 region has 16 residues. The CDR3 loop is CASSRGGQTLGEKLFF. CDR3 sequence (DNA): TGCGCCAGCAGTCGAGGCGGACAGACTCTGGGTGAAAAACTGTTTTTT.

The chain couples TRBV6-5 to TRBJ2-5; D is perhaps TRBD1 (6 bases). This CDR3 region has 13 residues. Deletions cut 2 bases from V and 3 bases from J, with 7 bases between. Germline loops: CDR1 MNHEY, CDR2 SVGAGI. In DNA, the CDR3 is TGTGCCAGCAGTTACGGACAGAAAGAGACCCAGTACTTC. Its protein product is CASSYGQKETQYF.

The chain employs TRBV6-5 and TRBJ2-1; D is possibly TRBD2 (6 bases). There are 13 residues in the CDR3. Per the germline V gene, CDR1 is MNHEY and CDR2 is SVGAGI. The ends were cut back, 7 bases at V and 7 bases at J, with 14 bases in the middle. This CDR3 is CASILAGRNEQFF. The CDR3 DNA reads TGTGCCAGCATACTAGCAGGACGGAATGAGCAGTTCTTC.

The CDR3 region has the DNA TGTGCCTGGAGTGGCGGACAGGGGACGACTAATGAAAAACTGTTTTTT. Translating it yields CAWSGGQGTTNEKLFF. The V gene is TRBV30, the J gene TRBJ1-4; TRBD1 matches 9 bases. The junction had 5 bases not matched to a gene; V was cut back by 1 base and J by 2 bases. CDR3 length equals 16 residues. The germline V gene has CDR1 GTSNPN and CDR2 SVGIG (reference sequence).

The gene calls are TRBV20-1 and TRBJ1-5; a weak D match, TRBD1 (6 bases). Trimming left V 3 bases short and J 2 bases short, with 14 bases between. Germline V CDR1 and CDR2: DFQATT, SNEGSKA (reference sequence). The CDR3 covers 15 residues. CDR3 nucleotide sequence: TGCAGTGCTAGTGTGACAGGTTTGGGCAATCAGCCCCAGCATTTT. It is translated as CSASVTGLGNQPQHF.

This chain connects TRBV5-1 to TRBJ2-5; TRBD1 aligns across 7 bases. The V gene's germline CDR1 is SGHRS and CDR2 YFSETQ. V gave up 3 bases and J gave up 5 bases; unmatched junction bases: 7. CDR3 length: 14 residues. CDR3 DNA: TGCGCCAGCAGCTCGTCGACAGGGTACGAGACCCAGTACTTC. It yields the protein CASSSSTGYETQYF.

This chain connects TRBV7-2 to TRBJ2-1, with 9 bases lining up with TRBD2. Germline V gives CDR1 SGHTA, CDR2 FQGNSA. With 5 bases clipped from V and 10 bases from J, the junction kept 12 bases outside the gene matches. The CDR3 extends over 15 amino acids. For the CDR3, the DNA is TGTGCCAGCAGCCCATCAGAGGTAGCGGGGGTCGAGCAGTTCTTC. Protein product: CASSPSEVAGVEQFF. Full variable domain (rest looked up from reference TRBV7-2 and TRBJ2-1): GAGVSQSPSNKVTEKGKDVELRCDPISGHTALYWYRQSLGQGLEFLIYFQGNSAPDKSGLPSDRFSAERTGGSVSTLTIQRTQQEDSAVYLCASSPSEVAGVEQFFGPGTRLTVL.

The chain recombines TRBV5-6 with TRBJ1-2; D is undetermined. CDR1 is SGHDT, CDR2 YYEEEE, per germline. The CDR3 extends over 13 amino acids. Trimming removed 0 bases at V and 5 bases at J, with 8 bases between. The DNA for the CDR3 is TGTGCCAGCAGCTTGGGCGCGGGGTATGGCTACACCTTC. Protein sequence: CASSLGAGYGYTF.

CDR3 amino acids: CASSLYSNQPQHF. CDR3 nucleotide sequence: TGTGCCAGCTCACTCTATAGCAATCAGCCCCAGCATTTT. This chain connects TRBV18 to TRBJ1-5; D not resolved. V lost 4 bases, J lost 0 bases, and 4 bases lay in between. This CDR3 spans 13 amino acids. Germline values: CDR1 KGHSH, CDR2 LQKENI. The full variable domain, its missing parts supplied by reference TRBV18 and TRBJ1-5, is NAGVMQNPRHLVRRRGQEARLRCSPMKGHSHVYWYRQLPEEGLKFMVYLQKENIIDESGMPKERFSAEFPKEGPSILRIQQVVRGDSAAYFCASSLYSNQPQHFGDGTRLSIL.

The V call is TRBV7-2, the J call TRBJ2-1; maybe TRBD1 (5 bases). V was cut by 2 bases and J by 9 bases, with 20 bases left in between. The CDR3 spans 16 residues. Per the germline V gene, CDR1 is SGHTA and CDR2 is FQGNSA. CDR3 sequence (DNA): TGTGCCAGCAGCTTATTCGAGGTTGGGTTTAGGGGTGAGCAGTTCTTC. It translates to CASSLFEVGFRGEQFF.

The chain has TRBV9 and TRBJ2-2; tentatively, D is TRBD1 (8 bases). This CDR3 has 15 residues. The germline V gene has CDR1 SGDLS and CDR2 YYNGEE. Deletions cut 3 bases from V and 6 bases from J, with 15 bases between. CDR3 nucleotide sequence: TGTGCCAGCAGCGCCCGGACAGGGAGGGCCGGGGAGCTGTTTTTT. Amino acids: CASSARTGRAGELFF.

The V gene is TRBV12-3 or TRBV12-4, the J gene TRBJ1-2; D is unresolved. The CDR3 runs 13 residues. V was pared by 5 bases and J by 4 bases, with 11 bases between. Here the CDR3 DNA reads TGTGCCAGCAGTAATCAAGAGGGCTATGGCTACACCTTC. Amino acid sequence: CASSNQEGYGYTF.